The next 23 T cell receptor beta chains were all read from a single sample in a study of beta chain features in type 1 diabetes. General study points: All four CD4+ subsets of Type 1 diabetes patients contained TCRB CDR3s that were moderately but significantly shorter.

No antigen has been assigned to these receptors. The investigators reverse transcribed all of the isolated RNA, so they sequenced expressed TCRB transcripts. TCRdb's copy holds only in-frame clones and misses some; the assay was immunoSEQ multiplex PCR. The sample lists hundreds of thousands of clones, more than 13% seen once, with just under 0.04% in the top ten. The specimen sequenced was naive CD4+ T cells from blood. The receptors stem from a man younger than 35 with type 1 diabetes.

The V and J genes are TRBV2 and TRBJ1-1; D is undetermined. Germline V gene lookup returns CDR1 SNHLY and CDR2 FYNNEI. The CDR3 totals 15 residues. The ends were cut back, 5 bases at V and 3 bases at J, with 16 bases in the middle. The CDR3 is CASSLTDGRYTEAFF. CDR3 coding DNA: TGTGCCAGCAGTTTAACGGACGGCCGTTACACTGAAGCTTTCTTT.

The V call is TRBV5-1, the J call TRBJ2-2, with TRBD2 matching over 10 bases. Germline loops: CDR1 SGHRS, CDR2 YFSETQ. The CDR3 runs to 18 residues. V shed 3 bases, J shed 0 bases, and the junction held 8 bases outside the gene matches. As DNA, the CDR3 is TGCGCCAGCAGCTCCCCAACTAGCGGGATGTCGAACACCGGGGAGCTGTTTTTT. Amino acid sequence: CASSSPTSGMSNTGELFF.

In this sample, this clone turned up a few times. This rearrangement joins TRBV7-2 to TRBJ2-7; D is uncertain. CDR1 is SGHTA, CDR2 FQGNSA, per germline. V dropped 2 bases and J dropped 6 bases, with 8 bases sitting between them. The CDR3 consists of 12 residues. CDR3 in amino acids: CASSLQTSEQYF. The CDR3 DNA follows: TGTGCCAGCAGCTTACAAACCAGCGAGCAGTACTTC.

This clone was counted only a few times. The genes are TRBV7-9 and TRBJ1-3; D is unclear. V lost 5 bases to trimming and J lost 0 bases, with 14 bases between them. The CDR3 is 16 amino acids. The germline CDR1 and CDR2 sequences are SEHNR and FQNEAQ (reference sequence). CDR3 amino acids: CASSPSRESSGNTIYF. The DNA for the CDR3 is TGTGCCAGCAGCCCCTCCCGTGAGAGCTCTGGAAACACCATATATTTT.

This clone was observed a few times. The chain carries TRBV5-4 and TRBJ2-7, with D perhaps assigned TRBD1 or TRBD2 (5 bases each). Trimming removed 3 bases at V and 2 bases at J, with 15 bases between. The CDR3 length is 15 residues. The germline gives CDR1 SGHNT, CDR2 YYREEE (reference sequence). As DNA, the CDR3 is TGTGCCAGCAGCTCGTCCCGGGGCTTCCCCTACGAGCAGTACTTC. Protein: CASSSSRGFPYEQYF.

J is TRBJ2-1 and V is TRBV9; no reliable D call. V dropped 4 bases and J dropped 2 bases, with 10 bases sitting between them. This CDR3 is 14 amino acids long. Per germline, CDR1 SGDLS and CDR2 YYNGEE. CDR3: CASSKTTTYNEQFF. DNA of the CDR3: TGTGCCAGCAGCAAAACAACTACCTACAATGAGCAGTTCTTC.

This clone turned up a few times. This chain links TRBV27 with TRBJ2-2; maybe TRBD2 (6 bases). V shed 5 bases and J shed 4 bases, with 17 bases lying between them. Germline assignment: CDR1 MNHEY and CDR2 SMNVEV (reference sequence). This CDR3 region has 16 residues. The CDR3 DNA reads TGTGCCAGCAGTAATATGGTCCGGGACTCCACCGGGGAGCTGTTTTTT. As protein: CASSNMVRDSTGELFF.

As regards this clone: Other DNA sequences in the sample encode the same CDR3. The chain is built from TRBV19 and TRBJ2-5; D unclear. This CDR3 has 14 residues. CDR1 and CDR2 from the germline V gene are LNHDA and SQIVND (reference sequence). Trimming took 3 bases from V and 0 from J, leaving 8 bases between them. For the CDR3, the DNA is TGTGCCAGTAGTATTGATGGGTACCAAGAGACCCAGTACTTC. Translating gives CASSIDGYQETQYF.

As DNA, the CDR3 is TGCGCCAGCAGCTTGGAGGGACAGGGGGAGTATTCACCCCTCCACTTT. The encoded protein is CASSLEGQGEYSPLHF. V and J are TRBV5-1 and TRBJ1-6; 11 bases fit TRBD1. The CDR3 contains 16 residues. Germline lookup yields CDR1 SGHRS and CDR2 YFSETQ. Losses at the gene ends were 0 bases for V and 8 bases for J; bases not matched to a gene: 4.

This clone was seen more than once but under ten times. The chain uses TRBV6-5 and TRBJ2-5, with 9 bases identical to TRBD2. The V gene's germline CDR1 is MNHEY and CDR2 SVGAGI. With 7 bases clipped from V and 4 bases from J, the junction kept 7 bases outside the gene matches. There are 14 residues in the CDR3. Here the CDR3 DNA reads TGTGCCAGCAAGGTGGCGGGAGGGTCAGAGACCCAGTACTTC. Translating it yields CASKVAGGSETQYF.

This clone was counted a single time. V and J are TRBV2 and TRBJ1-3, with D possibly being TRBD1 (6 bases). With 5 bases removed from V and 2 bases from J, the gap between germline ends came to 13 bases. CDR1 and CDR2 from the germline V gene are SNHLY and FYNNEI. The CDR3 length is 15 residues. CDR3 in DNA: TGTGCCAGCAGTTATAGCGGGGGCCCTGGAAACACCATATATTTT. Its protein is CASSYSGGPGNTIYF.

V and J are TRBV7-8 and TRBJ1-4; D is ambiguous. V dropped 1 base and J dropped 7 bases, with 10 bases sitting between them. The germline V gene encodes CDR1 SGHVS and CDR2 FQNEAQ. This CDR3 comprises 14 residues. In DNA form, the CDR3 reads TGTGCCAGCAGCTTAGAGGCCCGTGGTGAAAAACTGTTTTTT. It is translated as CASSLEARGEKLFF.

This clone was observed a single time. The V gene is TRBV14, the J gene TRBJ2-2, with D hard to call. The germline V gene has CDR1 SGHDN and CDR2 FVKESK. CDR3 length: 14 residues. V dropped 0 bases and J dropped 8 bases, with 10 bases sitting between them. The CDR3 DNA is TGTGCCAGCAGCCAAGATTGGGTAGTTGGGGAGCTGTTTTTT. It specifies CASSQDWVVGELFF. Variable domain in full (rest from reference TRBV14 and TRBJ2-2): EAGVTQFPSHSVIEKGQTVTLRCDPISGHDNLYWYRRVMGKEIKFLLHFVKESKQDESGMPNNRFLAERTGGTYSTLKVQPAELEDSGVYFCASSQDWVVGELFFGEGSRLTVL.

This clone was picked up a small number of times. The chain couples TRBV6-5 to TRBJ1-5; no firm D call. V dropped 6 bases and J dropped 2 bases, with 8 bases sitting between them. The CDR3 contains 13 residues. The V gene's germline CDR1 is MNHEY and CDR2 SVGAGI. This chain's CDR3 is CASSSQGNQPQHF. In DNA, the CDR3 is TGTGCCAGCAGCTCCCAGGGCAATCAGCCCCAGCATTTT.

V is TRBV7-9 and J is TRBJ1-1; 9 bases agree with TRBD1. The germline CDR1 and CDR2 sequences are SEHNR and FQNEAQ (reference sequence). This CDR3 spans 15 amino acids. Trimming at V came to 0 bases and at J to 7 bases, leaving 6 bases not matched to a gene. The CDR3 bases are TGTGCCAGCAGCTTAGCGCTGGGACAGGGTATTGAAGCTTTCTTT. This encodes CASSLALGQGIEAFF.

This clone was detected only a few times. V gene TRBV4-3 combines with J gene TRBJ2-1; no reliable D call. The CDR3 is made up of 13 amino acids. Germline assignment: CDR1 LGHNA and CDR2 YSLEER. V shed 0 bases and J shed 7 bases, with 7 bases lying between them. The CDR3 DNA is TGCGCCAGCAGCCAAGATAAGAGGAATGAGCAGTTCTTC. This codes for CASSQDKRNEQFF.

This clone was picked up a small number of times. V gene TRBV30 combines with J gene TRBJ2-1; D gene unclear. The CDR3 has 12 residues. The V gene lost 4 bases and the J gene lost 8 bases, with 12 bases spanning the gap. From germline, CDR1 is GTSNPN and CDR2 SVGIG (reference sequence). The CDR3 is CAWTTERYEQFF. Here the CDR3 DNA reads TGTGCCTGGACGACGGAGAGGTATGAGCAGTTCTTC.

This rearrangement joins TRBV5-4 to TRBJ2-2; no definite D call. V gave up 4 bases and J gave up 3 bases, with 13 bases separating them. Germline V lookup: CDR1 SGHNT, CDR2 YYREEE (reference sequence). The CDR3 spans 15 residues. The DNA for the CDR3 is TGTGCCAGCAGCGCTAATGGGAAGTACACCGGGGAGCTGTTTTTT. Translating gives CASSANGKYTGELFF.

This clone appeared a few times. The DNA of the CDR3 is TGCAGCGTTGAAGCGGTACTAGCCAAAAACATTCAGTACTTC. The encoded protein is CSVEAVLAKNIQYF. The chain employs TRBV29-1 and TRBJ2-4; D is unclear. CDR3 size: 14 residues. Trimming shortened V by 1 base and J by 0 bases, and 7 bases separated the two germline ends. Germline V gene sequence: CDR1 SQVTM, CDR2 ANQGSEA. The variable domain in full, with the rest retrieved from reference TRBV29-1 and TRBJ2-4, is SAVISQKPSRDICQRGTSLTIQCQVDSQVTMMFWYRQQPGQSLTLIATANQGSEATYESGFVIDKFPISRPNLTFSTLTVSNMSPEDSSIYLCSVEAVLAKNIQYFGAGTRLSVL.

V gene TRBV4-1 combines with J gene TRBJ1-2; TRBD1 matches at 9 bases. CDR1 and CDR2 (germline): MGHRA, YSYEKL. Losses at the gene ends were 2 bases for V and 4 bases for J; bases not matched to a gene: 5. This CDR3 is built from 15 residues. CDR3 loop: CASSQPGQGLYGYTF. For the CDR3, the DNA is TGCGCCAGCAGCCAACCCGGACAGGGGCTCTATGGCTACACCTTC.

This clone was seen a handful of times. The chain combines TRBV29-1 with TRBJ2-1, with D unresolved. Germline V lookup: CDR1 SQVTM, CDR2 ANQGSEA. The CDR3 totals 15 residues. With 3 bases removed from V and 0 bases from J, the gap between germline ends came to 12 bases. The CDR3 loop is CSVEGLGYSYNEQFF. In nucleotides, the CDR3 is TGCAGCGTTGAGGGGTTGGGGTACTCCTACAATGAGCAGTTCTTC.

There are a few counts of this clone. CDR3 loop: CASSVGPQGSESPLHF. The CDR3 nucleotides are TGTGCCAGCAGCGTAGGGCCCCAGGGGTCCGAATCACCCCTCCACTTT. The chain uses TRBV9 and TRBJ1-6; D perhaps matches TRBD1 (6 bases). CDR3 size: 16 residues. V was cut by 0 bases and J by 10 bases, with 17 bases left in between. Per the germline V gene, CDR1 is SGDLS and CDR2 is YYNGEE.

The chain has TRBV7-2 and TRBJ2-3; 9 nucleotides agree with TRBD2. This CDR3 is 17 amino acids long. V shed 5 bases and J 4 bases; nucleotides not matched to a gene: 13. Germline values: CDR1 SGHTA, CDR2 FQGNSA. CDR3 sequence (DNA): TGTGCCAGCAGCCAGCCGGCGGGGAGCGGGAGGTCAGATACGCAGTATTTT. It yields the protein CASSQPAGSGRSDTQYF. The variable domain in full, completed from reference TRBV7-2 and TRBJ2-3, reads GAGVSQSPSNKVTEKGKDVELRCDPISGHTALYWYRQSLGQGLEFLIYFQGNSAPDKSGLPSDRFSAERTGGSVSTLTIQRTQQEDSAVYLCASSQPAGSGRSDTQYFGPGTRLTVL.